This T cell receptor beta chain was observed in a study of cytomegalovirus exposure and HLA in healthy donors. Study outcomes and limitations: Later analysis showed most CMV-associated TCR beta chains appearing HLA-restricted. In a later analysis, productive TCRs from donors in an Asian-associated ancestry cluster reportedly carried fewer N-insertions than the cohort mean.

Regarding this clone: No antigen is known for it.

Both 60 Vbeta primers and 13 Jbeta primers went into the PCR. Some clones are missing from TCRdb's copy, which holds only in-frame ones; the method was immunoSEQ multiplex PCR. Among about 150,000 clones, roughly 85% were seen once, and the ten largest hold about 7%. CDR3 length equals 16 residues. The trim removed 3 bases at V and 2 bases at J, leaving 6 bases unmatched. Per the germline V gene, CDR1 is LNHDA and CDR2 is SQIVND (reference sequence). The sample comprised PBMCs. The chain is built from TRBV19 and TRBJ2-7; 11 bases align to TRBD2. The source of this sequence is a man between 40 and 49 years old in good health and CMV-seropositive. CDR3 in DNA: TGTGCCAGTAGTATGAGACTAGCGGGAATGGCCTACGAGCAGTACTTC. It encodes CASSMRLAGMAYEQYF.